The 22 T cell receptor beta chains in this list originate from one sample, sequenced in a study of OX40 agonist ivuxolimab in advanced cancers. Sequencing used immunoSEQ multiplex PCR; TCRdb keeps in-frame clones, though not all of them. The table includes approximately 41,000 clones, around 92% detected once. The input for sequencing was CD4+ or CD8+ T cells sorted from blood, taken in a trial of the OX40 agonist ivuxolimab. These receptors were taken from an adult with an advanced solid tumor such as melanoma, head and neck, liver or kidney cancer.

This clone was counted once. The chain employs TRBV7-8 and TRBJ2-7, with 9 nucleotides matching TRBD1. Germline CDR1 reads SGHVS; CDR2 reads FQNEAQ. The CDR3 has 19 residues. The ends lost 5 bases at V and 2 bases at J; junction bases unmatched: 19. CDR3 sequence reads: CASSEWGTGFLFGAYEQYF. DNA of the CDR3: TGTGCCAGCAGCGAGTGGGGGACAGGGTTCCTTTTTGGGGCCTACGAGCAGTACTTC.

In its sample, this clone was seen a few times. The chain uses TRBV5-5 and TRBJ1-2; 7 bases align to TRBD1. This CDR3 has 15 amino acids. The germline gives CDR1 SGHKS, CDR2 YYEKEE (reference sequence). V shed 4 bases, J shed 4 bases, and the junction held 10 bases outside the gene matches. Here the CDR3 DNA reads TGTGCCAGCAGCCGGGGGGACAGTTTCTTCTATGGCTACACCTTC. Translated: CASSRGDSFFYGYTF. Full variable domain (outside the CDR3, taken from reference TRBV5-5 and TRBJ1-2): DAGVTQSPTHLIKTRGQQVTLRCSPISGHKSVSWYQQVLGQGPQFIFQYYEKEERGRGNFPDRFSARQFPNYSSELNVNALLLGDSALYLCASSRGDSFFYGYTFGSGTRLTVV.

CDR3 bases: TGTGCCAGCTCAAGGTCCACCGGAGAAAAACTGTTTTTT. Encoded protein: CASSRSTGEKLFF. The chain joins TRBV18 to TRBJ1-4, with D unclear. CDR3 size: 13 residues. The germline V gene has CDR1 KGHSH and CDR2 LQKENI. Between the trimmed V and J ends, which lost 5 bases and 8 bases, there was a span of 12 bases.

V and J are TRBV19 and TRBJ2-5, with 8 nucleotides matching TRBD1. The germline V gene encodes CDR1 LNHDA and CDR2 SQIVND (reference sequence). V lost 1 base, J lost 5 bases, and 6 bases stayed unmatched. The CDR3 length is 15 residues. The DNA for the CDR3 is TGTGCCAGTAGTATAGGCAGGGGGCGTGTTGAGACCCAGTACTTC. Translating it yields CASSIGRGRVETQYF. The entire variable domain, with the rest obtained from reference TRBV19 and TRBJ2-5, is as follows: DGGITQSPKYLFRKEGQNVTLSCEQNLNHDAMYWYRQDPGQGLRLIYYSQIVNDFQKGDIAEGYSVSREKKESFPLTVTSAQKNPTAFYLCASSIGRGRVETQYFGPGTRLLVL.

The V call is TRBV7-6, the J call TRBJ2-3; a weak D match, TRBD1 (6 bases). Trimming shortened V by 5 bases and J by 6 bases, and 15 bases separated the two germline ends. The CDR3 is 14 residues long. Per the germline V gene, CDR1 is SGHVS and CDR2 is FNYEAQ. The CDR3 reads CASSHWGPDDTQYF. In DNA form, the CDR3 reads TGTGCCAGCAGCCATTGGGGGCCTGATGATACGCAGTATTTT. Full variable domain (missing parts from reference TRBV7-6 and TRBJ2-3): GAGVSQSPRYKVTKRGQDVALRCDPISGHVSLYWYRQALGQGPEFLTYFNYEAQQDKSGLPNDRFSAERPEGSISTLTIQRTEQRDSAMYRCASSHWGPDDTQYFGPGTRLTVL.

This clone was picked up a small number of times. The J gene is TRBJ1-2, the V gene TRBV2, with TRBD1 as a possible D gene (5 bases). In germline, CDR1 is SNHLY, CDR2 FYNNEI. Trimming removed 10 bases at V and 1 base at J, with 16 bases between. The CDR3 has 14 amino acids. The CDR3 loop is CATQRRQGNYGYTF. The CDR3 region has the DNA TGTGCCACCCAGAGGAGGCAGGGTAACTATGGCTACACCTTC.

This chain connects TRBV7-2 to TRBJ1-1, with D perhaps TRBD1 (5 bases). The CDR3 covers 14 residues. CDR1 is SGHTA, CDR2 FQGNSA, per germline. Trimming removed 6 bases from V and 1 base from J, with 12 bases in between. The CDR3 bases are TGTGCCAGCAGTTCCCGGGGGGGGAACACTGAAGCTTTCTTT. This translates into CASSSRGGNTEAFF.

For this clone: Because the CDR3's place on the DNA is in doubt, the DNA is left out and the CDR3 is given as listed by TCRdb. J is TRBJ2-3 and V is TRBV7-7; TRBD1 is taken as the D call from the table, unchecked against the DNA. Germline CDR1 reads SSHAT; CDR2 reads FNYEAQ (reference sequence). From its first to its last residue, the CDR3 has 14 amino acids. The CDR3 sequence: CASSFGQGTDTQYF.

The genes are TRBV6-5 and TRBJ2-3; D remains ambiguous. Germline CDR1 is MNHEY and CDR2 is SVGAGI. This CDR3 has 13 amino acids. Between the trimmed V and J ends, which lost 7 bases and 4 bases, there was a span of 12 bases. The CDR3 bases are TGTGCCAGCACTGTGGGCGGTTCAGATACGCAGTATTTT. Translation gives CASTVGGSDTQYF.

The CDR3 here is CASRFRGGYTF. The CDR3 DNA reads TGTGCCAGCAGGTTTAGGGGGGGCTACACCTTC. The J gene is TRBJ1-2, the V gene TRBV6-5; tentative D call: TRBD1 (6 bases). The CDR3 is made up of 11 amino acids. Germline CDR1 MNHEY, CDR2 SVGAGI. V was clipped by 6 bases and J by 8 bases, with 10 bases between them.

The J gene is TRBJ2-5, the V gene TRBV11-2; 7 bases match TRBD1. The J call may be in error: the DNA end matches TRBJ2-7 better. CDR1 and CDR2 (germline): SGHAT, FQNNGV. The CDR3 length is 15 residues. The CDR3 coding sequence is TGTGCCAGCAGCTTAGTCGGGGACAGTGGCAACGAGCAGTACTTC. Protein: CASSLVGDSGNEQYF.

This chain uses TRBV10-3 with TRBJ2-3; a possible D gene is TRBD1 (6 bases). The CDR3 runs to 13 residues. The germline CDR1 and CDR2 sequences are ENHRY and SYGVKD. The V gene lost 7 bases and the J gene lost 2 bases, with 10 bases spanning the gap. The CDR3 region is CAIKGEVTDTQYF. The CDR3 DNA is TGTGCCATCAAGGGGGAAGTCACAGATACGCAGTATTTT.

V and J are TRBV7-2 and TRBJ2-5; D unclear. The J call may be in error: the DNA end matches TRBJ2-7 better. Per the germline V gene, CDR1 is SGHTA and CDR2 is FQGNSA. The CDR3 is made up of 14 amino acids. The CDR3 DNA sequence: TGTGCCAGCAGCTCGGGCAGAGCGACCTACGAGCAGTACTTC. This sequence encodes CASSSGRATYEQYF.

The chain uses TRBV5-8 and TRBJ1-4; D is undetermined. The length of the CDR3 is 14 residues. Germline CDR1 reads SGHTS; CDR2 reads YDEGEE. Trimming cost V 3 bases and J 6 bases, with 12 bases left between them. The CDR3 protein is CASSSLTDYEKLFF. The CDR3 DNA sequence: TGTGCCAGCAGCTCCCTTACAGATTATGAAAAACTGTTTTTT.

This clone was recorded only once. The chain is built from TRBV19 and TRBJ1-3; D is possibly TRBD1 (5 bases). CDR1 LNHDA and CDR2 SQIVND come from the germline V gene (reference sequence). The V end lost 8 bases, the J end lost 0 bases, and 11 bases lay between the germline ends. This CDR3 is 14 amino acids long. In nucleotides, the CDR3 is TGTGCCAGTCAGACAGCGAACTCTGGAAACACCATATATTTT. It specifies CASQTANSGNTIYF.

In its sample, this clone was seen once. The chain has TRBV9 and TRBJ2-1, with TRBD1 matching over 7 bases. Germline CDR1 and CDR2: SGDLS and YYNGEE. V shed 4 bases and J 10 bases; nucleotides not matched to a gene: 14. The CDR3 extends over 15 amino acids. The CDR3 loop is CASSRTAYRGGEQFF. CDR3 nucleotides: TGTGCCAGCAGCCGAACAGCCTACAGGGGCGGCGAGCAGTTCTTC.

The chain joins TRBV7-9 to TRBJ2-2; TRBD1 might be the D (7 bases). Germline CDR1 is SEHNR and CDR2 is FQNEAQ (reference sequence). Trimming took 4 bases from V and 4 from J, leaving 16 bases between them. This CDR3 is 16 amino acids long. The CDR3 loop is CASSSPRRGPTGELFF. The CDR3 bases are TGTGCCAGCAGCTCCCCGAGGAGGGGGCCCACCGGGGAGCTGTTTTTT.

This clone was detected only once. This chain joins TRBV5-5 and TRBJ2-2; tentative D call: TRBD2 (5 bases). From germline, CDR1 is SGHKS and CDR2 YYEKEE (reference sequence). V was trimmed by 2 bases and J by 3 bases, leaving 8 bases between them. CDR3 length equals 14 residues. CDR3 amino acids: CASSLARDTGELFF. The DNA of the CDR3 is TGTGCCAGCAGCTTAGCGCGGGACACCGGGGAGCTGTTTTTT.

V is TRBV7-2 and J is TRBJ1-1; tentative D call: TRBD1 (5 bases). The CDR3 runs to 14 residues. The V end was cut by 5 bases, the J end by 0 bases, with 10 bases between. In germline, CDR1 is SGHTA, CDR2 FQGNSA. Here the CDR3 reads CASSAPGLNTEAFF. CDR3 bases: TGTGCCAGCAGCGCCCCGGGGCTGAACACTGAAGCTTTCTTT.

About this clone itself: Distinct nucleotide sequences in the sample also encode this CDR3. The CDR3 region is CASSLGQGGYEQYF. In DNA form, the CDR3 reads TGCGCCAGCAGCTTGGGACAGGGAGGTTACGAGCAGTACTTC. The V gene is TRBV5-1, the J gene TRBJ2-7, with D possibly TRBD1 on 7 matching bases. V was cut by 0 bases and J by 4 bases, with 11 bases left in between. In germline, CDR1 is SGHRS, CDR2 YFSETQ. The CDR3 runs 14 residues.

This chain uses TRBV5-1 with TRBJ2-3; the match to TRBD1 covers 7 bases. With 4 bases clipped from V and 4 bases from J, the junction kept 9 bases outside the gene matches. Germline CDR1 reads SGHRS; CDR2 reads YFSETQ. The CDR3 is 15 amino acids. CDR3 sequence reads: CASSDTTGKADTQYF. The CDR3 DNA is TGCGCCAGCAGCGACACGACAGGGAAGGCAGATACGCAGTATTTT.

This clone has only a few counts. CDR3: CAISPGTSGQETQYF. The CDR3 DNA reads as TGTGCCATCAGTCCCGGGACTAGCGGCCAAGAGACCCAGTACTTC. V is TRBV10-3 and J is TRBJ2-5; 11 positions agree with TRBD2. V shed 5 bases, J shed 1 base, and the junction held 3 bases outside the gene matches. The CDR3 has 15 amino acids. In germline, CDR1 is ENHRY, CDR2 SYGVKD.